The present T cell receptor beta chain was sequenced within a study of T cell responses to AZD1222 COVID-19 vaccine. General study findings and limits: Mostly white British, mostly female donors; authors suggested clonal diversity may be underestimated.

Turning to this clone: Its antigen is unknown.

The assay was immunoSEQ multiplex PCR, and TCRdb's table has in-frame clones only and misses some. This table has 250,000 to 300,000 clones, about 94% appearing once. Trimming took 0 bases from V and 6 from J, leaving 15 bases between them. Germline V CDR1 and CDR2: LGHNA, YNFKEQ. The CDR3 sequence is 16 residues long. This sequence was found in an adult who received the AZD1222 COVID-19 vaccine. The sequences come from peripheral blood, collected 28 days after the second AZD1222 dose. This chain connects TRBV4-2 to TRBJ1-3, with D possibly being TRBD1 (6 bases). CDR3 loop: CASSQDRPEGENTIYF. CDR3 coding DNA: TGTGCCAGCAGCCAAGACCGTCCCGAGGGGGAAAACACCATATATTTT.